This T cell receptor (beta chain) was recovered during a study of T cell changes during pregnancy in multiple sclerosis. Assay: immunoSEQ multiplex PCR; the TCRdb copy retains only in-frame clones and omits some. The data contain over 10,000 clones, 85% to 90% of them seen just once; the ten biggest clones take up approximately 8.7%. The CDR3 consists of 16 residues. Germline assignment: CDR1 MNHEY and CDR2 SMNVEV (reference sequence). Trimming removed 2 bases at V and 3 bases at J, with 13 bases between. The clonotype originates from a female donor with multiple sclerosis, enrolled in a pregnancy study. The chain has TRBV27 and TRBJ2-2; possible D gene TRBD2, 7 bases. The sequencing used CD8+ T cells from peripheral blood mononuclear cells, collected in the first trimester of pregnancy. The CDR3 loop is CASSLIGGGHTGELFF. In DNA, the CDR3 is TGTGCCAGCAGTTTAATTGGGGGGGGGCACACCGGGGAGCTGTTTTTT.